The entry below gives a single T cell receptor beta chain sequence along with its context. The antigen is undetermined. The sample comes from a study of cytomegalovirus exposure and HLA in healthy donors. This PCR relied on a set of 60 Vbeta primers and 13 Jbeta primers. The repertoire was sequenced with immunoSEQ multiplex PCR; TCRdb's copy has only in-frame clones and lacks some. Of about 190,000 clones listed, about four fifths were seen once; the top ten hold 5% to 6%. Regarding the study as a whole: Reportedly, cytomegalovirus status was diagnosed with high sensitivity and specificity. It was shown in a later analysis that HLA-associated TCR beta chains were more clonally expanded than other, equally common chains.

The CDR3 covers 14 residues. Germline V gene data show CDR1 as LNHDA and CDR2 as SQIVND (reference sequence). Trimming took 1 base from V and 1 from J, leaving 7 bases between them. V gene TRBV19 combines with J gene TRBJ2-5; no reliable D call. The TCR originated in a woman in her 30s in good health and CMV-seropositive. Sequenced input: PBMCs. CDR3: CASSIGVLQETQYF. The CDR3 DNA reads TGTGCCAGTAGTATAGGAGTACTCCAAGAGACCCAGTACTTC.